This T cell receptor beta chain was retrieved from a study of shared clonotypes between healthy human individuals (dated by TCRdb to the early 2020s). With respect to the entire study: A couple of women and a few men aged 18 to 49 years were included in the cohort. For each donor, CD4 naive and CD4 memory were each given three plates, CD8 naive was given two plates, and CD8 memory was given one plate. To estimate repertoire size and how much clonotype sharing occurs between individuals, the study deeply sequenced the blood TCR repertoires of a handful of healthy adults. Libraries were prepared and TCR repertoires were sequenced by different laboratories using diverse techniques, in order to increase sequencing depth and limit assay-specific biases. Each donor's leukapheresis produced roughly between roughly 0.85 and 10 billion PBMCs.

Donors were healthy HIV-negative adults with no recently reported acute infections or vaccinations. Only Caucasian adults living in Nashville, Tennessee, USA were represented among the donors. CD4+ T cells were enriched through magnetic negative selection, after which naive cells were positively selected on CD45RA and the remaining negative fraction served as the memory subset. After blood collection by leukapheresis, PBMCs were isolated using Ficoll-Histopaque density gradient centrifugation and then cryopreserved in the vapor phase of liquid nitrogen. Analytical flow cytometry was used to check the purity and quantity of every magnetically sorted T cell population. From each sorted fraction, genomic DNA was isolated and quantified by UV absorbance on a Nanodrop 2000c. Using the deep immunoSEQ assay, TCR CDR3 regions were amplified from genomic DNA by multiplex PCR. Genomic DNA extracted from each cell subset was distributed evenly over all wells of several immunoSEQ 96-well plates, and each plate served as one replicate. Each replicate PCR for sorted subsets received about 0.2 ug genomic DNA, equal to about 30,000 T cell genomes. Purified libraries were quantified with a Qubit 3.0 fluorometer, sized on a Bioanalyzer 2100, and re-quantified with the KAPA Library Quantification kit. Every immunoSEQ 96-well plate was sequenced on a separate single-read 150-cycle Illumina NextSeq 550 flow cell. Under the source paper's analysis protocol: The immunoSEQ output contained only junctional sequences without quality scores, so filtering could not match that applied to full-length reads. Sequences were annotated with PyIR, a Python wrapper for IgBLAST v1.9, using IMGT germline references to assign V/J genes and CDR3. Reads with weak V/J assignments (E-value above 1e-6), missing CDR3, stop codons, out-of-frame junctions, or ambiguous translated residues were removed. V3J clonotypes were defined as sequences sharing the same inferred V gene, J gene, and CDR3 amino acid sequence. To compute the percentage overlap between repertoires, the number of shared unique clonotypes was divided by the size of the smaller repertoire. Three approaches were used to assess repertoire richness: RTK rarefaction, the Chao1 estimator, and Recon v2.1 estimates of unobserved clonotypes. Generation probabilities for all TCRbeta clonotypes obtained by the gDNA method from a few donors were computed using OLGA. Here the immuneACCESS table is served through TCRdb, limited to in-frame sequences with V and J called. Missing clones are a known gap in these copies; in checked studies unresolved V genes cover under half, and the rest lacks a known reason. V and J calls and clone size follow that table, whereas D and trimming were derived from the DNA. The sample includes 2.3 million or so clones, with just over 90% observed a single time. The top ten clonotypes cover 0.35% to 0.5% of the sample.

Worth noting for this clone: Its antigen specificity is not known. No base qualities exist here, and no much larger clone lies one base off it.

Overall study results and their limits: Compared with non-shared clonotypes, the clonotypes found in all four sorted-subset donors had higher generation probabilities. About 5% of naive CD4, 3% to 3.5% of naive CD8, roughly 2.4% of memory CD4, and about 0.4% of memory CD8 clonotypes were shared across a few donors. Sampling was restricted to blood, and TCR repertoires in tissue are likely to differ from TCR repertoires in blood. Larger estimated clonotype richness was generally found for naive subsets than for memory subsets. Incomplete sequencing was indicated by rarefaction of sorted-subset datasets, despite the large sequencing depth. Because the study included only a small number of donors, the genetic and exposure-history diversity represented was limited. Pairwise subsampling led to the expectation that sequencing depth would affect the degree of clonotype sharing among donors.

The CDR3 holds 13 amino acids from the cysteine to the phenylalanine. CDR3 DNA only is kept here, 39 bases in frame from base 1. V loses 4 bases of germline sequence and J loses 5 bases, and the interval between the two ends is 11 bases. The germline V gene yields SQVTM for CDR1 and ANQGSEA for CDR2. The source material was naive CD4+ T cells from PBMCs. The sample's cell subset or site, from its label and the paper: CD45RA+ positively selected. The receptor was isolated from a man between 18 and 35 years old in good health. Some clones in this sample may be carry-over from other donors' samples. The chain links TRBV29-1 with TRBJ2-2; the D gene identity is not certain. The CDR3 sequence is CSVVSVVTGELFF. The sequenced DNA: TGCAGCGTTGTATCTGTAGTAACCGGGGAGCTGTTTTTT.